Included here is one TCR beta chain sequence, with context. Its antigen is unknown. Assay used: immunoSEQ multiplex PCR; TCRdb lists only in-frame clones, some missing. The repertoire holds hundreds of thousands of clones, with approximately 95% as singletons. Terminally differentiated effector memory CD45RA+ cells were left out of the naive CD8 fraction, which was CD45RO-negative and positively selected for CCR7. Germline V gene sequence: CDR1 MDHEN, CDR2 SYDVKM. V dropped 6 bases and J dropped 9 bases, with 15 bases sitting between them. The CDR3 totals 12 residues. These data belong to a study of shared clonotypes between healthy human individuals. Study-level results: Memory subsets generally showed lower estimated richness than naive subsets. With a handful of donors compared, 4.5% to 6.5% of naive CD4 clonotypes were shared.

Material: naive CD8+ T cells sorted from blood. This chain uses TRBV28 with TRBJ2-7; unclear D gene. The TCR sequence derives from a young woman in good health. For the CDR3, the DNA is TGTGCCAGCAGCCCCGATGTTCCTCGGCAGTACTTC. It codes for CASSPDVPRQYF.